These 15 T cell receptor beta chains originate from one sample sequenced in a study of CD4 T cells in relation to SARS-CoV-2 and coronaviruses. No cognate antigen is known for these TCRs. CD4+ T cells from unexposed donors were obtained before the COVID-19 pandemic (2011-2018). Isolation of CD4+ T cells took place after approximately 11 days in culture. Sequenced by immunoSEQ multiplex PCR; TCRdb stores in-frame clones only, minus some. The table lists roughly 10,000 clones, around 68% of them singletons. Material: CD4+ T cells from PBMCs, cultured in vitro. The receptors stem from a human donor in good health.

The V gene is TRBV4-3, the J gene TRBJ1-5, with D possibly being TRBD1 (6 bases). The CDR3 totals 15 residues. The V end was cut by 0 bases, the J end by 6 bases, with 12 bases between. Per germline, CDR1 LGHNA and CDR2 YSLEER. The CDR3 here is CASSQDLGGVQPQHF. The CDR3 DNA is TGCGCCAGCAGCCAAGATCTTGGGGGCGTTCAGCCCCAGCATTTT.

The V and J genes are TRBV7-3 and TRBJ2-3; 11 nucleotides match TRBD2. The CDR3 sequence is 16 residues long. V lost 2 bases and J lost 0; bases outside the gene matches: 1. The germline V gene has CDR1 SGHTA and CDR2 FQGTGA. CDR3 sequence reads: CASSLLAGGSTDTQYF. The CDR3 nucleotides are TGTGCCAGCAGCTTACTAGCGGGAGGAAGCACAGATACGCAGTATTTT.

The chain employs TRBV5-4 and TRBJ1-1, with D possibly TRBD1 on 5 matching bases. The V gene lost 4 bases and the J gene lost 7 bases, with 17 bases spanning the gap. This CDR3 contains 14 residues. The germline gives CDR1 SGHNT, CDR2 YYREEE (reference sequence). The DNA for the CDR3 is TGTGCCAGCAGCCACTCGAGGTCTCAGGGTGAAGCTTTCTTT. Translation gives CASSHSRSQGEAFF.

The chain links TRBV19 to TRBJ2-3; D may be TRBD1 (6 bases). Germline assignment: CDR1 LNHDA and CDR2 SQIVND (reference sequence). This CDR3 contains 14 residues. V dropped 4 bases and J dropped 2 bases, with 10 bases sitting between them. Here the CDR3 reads CASSTDRNTDTQYF. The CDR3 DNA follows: TGTGCCAGTAGTACGGACAGAAACACAGATACGCAGTATTTT.

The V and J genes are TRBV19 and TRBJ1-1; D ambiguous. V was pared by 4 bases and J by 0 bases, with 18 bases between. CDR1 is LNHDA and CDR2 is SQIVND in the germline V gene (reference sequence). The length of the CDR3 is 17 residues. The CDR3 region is CASSNFAGPGMNTEAFF. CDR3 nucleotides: TGTGCCAGTAGTAACTTCGCGGGCCCGGGGATGAACACTGAAGCTTTCTTT.

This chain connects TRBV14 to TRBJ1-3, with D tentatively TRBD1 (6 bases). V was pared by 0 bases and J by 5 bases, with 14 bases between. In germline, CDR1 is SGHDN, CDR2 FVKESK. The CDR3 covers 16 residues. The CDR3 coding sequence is TGTGCCAGCAGCCAAGACGCAGGGGCTCTGAGAAACACCATATATTTT. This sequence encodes CASSQDAGALRNTIYF.

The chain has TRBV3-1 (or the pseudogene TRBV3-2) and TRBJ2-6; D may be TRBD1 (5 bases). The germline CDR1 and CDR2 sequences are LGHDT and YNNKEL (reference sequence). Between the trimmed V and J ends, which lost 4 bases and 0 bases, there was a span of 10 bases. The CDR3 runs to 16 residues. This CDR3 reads CASSPTANSGANVLTF. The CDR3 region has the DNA TGTGCCAGCAGCCCGACAGCAAACTCTGGGGCCAACGTCCTGACTTTC.

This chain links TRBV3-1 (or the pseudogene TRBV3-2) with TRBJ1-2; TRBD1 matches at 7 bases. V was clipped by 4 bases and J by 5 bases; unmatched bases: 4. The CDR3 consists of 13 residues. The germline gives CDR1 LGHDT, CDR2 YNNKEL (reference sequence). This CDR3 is CASSPRGGYGYTF. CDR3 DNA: TGTGCCAGCAGCCCCAGGGGGGGTTATGGCTACACCTTC.

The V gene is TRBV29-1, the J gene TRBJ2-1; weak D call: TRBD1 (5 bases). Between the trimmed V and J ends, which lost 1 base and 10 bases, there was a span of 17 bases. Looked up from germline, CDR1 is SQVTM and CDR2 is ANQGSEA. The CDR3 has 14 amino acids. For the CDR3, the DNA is TGCAGCGTTGAAGGGACACCCCTGGAAGGGGAGCAGTTCTTC. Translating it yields CSVEGTPLEGEQFF.

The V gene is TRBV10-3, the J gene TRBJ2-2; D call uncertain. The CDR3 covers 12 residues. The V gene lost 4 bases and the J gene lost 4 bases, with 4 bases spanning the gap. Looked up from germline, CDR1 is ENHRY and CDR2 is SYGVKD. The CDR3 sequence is CAISVVTGELFF. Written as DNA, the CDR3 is TGTGCCATCAGTGTGGTCACCGGGGAGCTGTTTTTT.

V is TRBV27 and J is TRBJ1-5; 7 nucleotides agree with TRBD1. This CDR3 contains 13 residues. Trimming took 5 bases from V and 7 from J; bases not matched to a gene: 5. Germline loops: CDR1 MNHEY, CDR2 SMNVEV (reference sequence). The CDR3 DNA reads TGTGCCAGCAGTCGACAGGGATGGCAGCCCCAGCATTTT. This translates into CASSRQGWQPQHF.

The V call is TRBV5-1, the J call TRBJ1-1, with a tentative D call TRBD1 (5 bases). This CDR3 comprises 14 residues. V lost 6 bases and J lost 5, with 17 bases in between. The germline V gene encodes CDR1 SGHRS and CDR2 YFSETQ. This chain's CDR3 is CASKTRQTYTEAFF. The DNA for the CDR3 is TGCGCCAGCAAAACCCGACAGACGTATACTGAAGCTTTCTTT. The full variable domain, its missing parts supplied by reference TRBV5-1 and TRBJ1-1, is KAGVTQTPRYLIKTRGQQVTLSCSPISGHRSVSWYQQTPGQGLQFLFEYFSETQRNKGNFPGRFSGRQFSNSRSEMNVSTLELGDSALYLCASKTRQTYTEAFFGQGTRLTVV.

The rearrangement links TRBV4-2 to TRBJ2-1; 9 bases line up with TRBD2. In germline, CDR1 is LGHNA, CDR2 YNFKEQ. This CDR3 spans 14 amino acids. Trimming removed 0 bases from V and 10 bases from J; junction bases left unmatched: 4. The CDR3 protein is CASSQDGTSTEQFF. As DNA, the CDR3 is TGTGCCAGCAGCCAAGATGGGACTAGCACCGAGCAGTTCTTC.

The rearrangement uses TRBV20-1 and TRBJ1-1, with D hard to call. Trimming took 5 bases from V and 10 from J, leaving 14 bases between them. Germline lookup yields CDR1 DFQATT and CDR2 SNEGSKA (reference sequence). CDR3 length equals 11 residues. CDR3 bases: TGCAGTGCTTTCCGGGAGGGAACAGCTTTCTTT. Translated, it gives CSAFREGTAFF.

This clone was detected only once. The CDR3 DNA sequence: TGTGCCAGCAGTTTATCGAATAACTATGGCTACACCTTC. Residues: CASSLSNNYGYTF. This chain joins TRBV12-3 or TRBV12-4 and TRBJ1-2; unclear D gene. The CDR3 covers 13 residues. Trimming shortened V by 2 bases and J by 1 base, and 5 bases separated the two germline ends.